The rows below give T cell receptor beta chains drawn from one sample of a study of shared clonotypes between healthy human individuals. Some clones are missing from TCRdb's copy, which holds only in-frame ones; the method was immunoSEQ multiplex PCR. Among 1,400,000 or so clones listed, roughly 98.5% were seen once. The sequenced sample consisted of naive CD4+ T cells sorted from blood. These receptors came from a man in his thirties or forties in good health. Each CDR3 is given with its conserved first and last residue. D genes are given only for firm matches. Clone size, where shown, is once, few, many, or a class for clones that have expanded.

v_gene: TRBV30; j_gene: TRBJ2-1; abundance: once; d_gene: .; CDR3aa: CAWNRDPRYNEQFF; CDR3nt: TGTGCCTGGAACCGGGACCCGCGGTACAATGAGCAGTTCTTC
v_gene: TRBV19; j_gene: TRBJ2-1; abundance: .; d_gene: TRBD2; CDR3aa: CASTSGRTVSYNEQFF; CDR3nt: TGTGCCAGTACGAGCGGGAGGACAGTCTCCTACAATGAGCAGTTCTTC
v_gene: TRBV12-2; j_gene: TRBJ2-1; abundance: .; d_gene: .; CDR3aa: CASRLASTSGSLNEQFF; CDR3nt: TGTGCAAGTCGCTTAGCCTCGACTAGCGGGAGTCTGAATGAGCAGTTCTTC
v_gene: TRBV29-1; j_gene: TRBJ2-5; abundance: .; d_gene: TRBD1; CDR3aa: CSVGRTGEETQYF; CDR3nt: TGCAGCGTTGGTCGGACAGGAGAAGAGACCCAGTACTTC
v_gene: TRBV28; j_gene: TRBJ1-2; abundance: .; d_gene: .; CDR3aa: CASRSGRRHYGYTF; CDR3nt: TGTGCCAGCAGGTCGGGGCGTCGACACTATGGCTACACCTTC
v_gene: TRBV6-6; j_gene: TRBJ1-5; abundance: once; d_gene: .; CDR3aa: CASSYFGTNQPQHF; CDR3nt: TGTGCCAGCAGTTACTTTGGCACCAATCAGCCCCAGCATTTT
v_gene: TRBV5-6; j_gene: TRBJ2-1; abundance: once; d_gene: TRBD2; CDR3aa: CASSWDYQNEQFF; CDR3nt: TGTGCCAGCAGCTGGGACTACCAAAATGAGCAGTTCTTC
v_gene: TRBV19; j_gene: TRBJ2-1; abundance: .; d_gene: TRBD2; CDR3aa: CASSAGLNLYNEQFF; CDR3nt: TGTGCCAGTAGTGCGGGACTAAATCTCTACAATGAGCAGTTCTTC
v_gene: TRBV5-1; j_gene: TRBJ2-4; abundance: .; d_gene: .; CDR3aa: CASSLIPGDENIQYF; CDR3nt: TGCGCCAGCAGCTTGATCCCAGGGGACGAAAACATTCAGTACTTC
v_gene: TRBV2; j_gene: TRBJ2-5; abundance: .; d_gene: TRBD2; CDR3aa: CASSEAWTSGIETQYF; CDR3nt: TGTGCCAGCAGTGAAGCTTGGACTAGCGGGATAGAGACCCAGTACTTC
v_gene: TRBV5-1; j_gene: TRBJ1-2; abundance: .; d_gene: .; CDR3aa: CASSRDYGYTF; CDR3nt: TGCGCCAGCAGCCGGGACTATGGCTACACCTTC
v_gene: TRBV27; j_gene: TRBJ2-1; abundance: .; d_gene: TRBD1; CDR3aa: CASSSYPFWGQGYNEQFF; CDR3nt: TGTGCCAGCAGTTCATACCCCTTTTGGGGACAGGGCTACAATGAGCAGTTCTTC
v_gene: TRBV11-3; j_gene: TRBJ2-5; abundance: .; d_gene: TRBD1; CDR3aa: CASSWGPGQGNQETQYF; CDR3nt: TGTGCCAGCAGCTGGGGTCCGGGACAGGGGAACCAAGAGACCCAGTACTTC
v_gene: TRBV5-6; j_gene: TRBJ2-7; abundance: .; d_gene: .; CDR3aa: CASSFGDISYEQYF; CDR3nt: TGTGCCAGCAGCTTTGGGGATATCTCCTACGAGCAGTACTTC
v_gene: TRBV19; j_gene: TRBJ1-1; abundance: .; d_gene: TRBD1; CDR3aa: CASSIRRQGARTEAFF; CDR3nt: TGTGCCAGTAGTATAAGGAGACAGGGGGCTAGGACTGAAGCTTTCTTT
v_gene: TRBV23-1; j_gene: TRBJ2-7; abundance: .; d_gene: .; CDR3aa: CASSQSLGDEQYF; CDR3nt: TGCGCCAGCAGTCAATCGTTGGGGGATGAGCAGTACTTC
v_gene: TRBV5-5; j_gene: TRBJ1-5; abundance: .; d_gene: .; CDR3aa: CASRGGTDQPQHF; CDR3nt: TGTGCCAGCAGGGGGGGGACCGATCAGCCCCAGCATTTT
v_gene: TRBV9; j_gene: TRBJ2-1; abundance: .; d_gene: TRBD1; CDR3aa: CASTTGSSYNEQFF; CDR3nt: TGTGCCAGCACGACAGGGAGCTCCTACAATGAGCAGTTCTTC
v_gene: TRBV19; j_gene: TRBJ2-7; abundance: .; d_gene: .; CDR3aa: CASSMSSGTAYEQYF; CDR3nt: TGTGCCAGTAGTATGTCCTCCGGGACGGCCTACGAGCAGTACTTC
v_gene: TRBV11-3; j_gene: TRBJ2-7; abundance: .; d_gene: .; CDR3aa: CASSLSRRGDEQYF; CDR3nt: TGTGCCAGCAGCTTAAGTCGTAGGGGCGACGAGCAGTACTTC
v_gene: TRBV11-3; j_gene: TRBJ2-5; abundance: .; d_gene: .; CDR3aa: CASSPGRETQYF; CDR3nt: TGTGCCAGCAGTCCCGGAAGAGAGACCCAGTACTTC
v_gene: TRBV7-8; j_gene: TRBJ2-1; abundance: .; d_gene: .; CDR3aa: CASSLIQRNEQFF; CDR3nt: TGTGCCAGCAGCTTAATCCAGAGGAATGAGCAGTTCTTC
v_gene: TRBV5-1; j_gene: TRBJ2-1; abundance: .; d_gene: .; CDR3aa: CASSSWEEQFF; CDR3nt: TGCGCCAGCAGCTCCTGGGAAGAGCAGTTCTTC
v_gene: TRBV2; j_gene: TRBJ2-7; abundance: .; d_gene: TRBD2; CDR3aa: CASSAGLATEQYF; CDR3nt: TGTGCCAGCAGTGCCGGACTAGCAACCGAGCAGTACTTC
v_gene: TRBV5-1; j_gene: TRBJ2-7; abundance: .; d_gene: .; CDR3aa: CASSLAAVVDEQYF; CDR3nt: TGCGCCAGCAGCTTAGCCGCGGTGGTCGACGAGCAGTACTTC
v_gene: TRBV7-9; j_gene: TRBJ2-7; abundance: .; d_gene: TRBD1; CDR3aa: CASSQGQGDGYEQYF; CDR3nt: TGTGCCAGCAGTCAAGGACAGGGAGACGGGTACGAGCAGTACTTC
v_gene: TRBV14; j_gene: TRBJ2-3; abundance: .; d_gene: TRBD2; CDR3aa: CASSQGLAASTDTQYF; CDR3nt: TGTGCCAGCAGCCAGGGACTAGCGGCTAGCACAGATACGCAGTATTTT
v_gene: TRBV7-9; j_gene: TRBJ1-4; abundance: .; d_gene: TRBD1; CDR3aa: CASSRGTVPNEKLFF; CDR3nt: TGTGCCAGCAGCCGCGGGACAGTCCCTAATGAAAAACTGTTTTTT
v_gene: TRBV19; j_gene: TRBJ2-2; abundance: .; d_gene: .; CDR3aa: CASSLRPGELFF; CDR3nt: TGTGCCAGTAGCCTCCGGCCCGGCGAGCTGTTTTTT
v_gene: TRBV6-6; j_gene: TRBJ2-1; abundance: .; d_gene: .; CDR3aa: CASSYSQEQFF; CDR3nt: TGTGCCAGCAGTTACTCCCAGGAGCAGTTCTTC
v_gene: TRBV29-1; j_gene: TRBJ2-5; abundance: .; d_gene: .; CDR3aa: CSVVGSGETQYF; CDR3nt: TGCAGCGTTGTTGGATCAGGGGAGACCCAGTACTTC
v_gene: TRBV18; j_gene: TRBJ1-1; abundance: .; d_gene: .; CDR3aa: CASSPLGQRDYEAFF; CDR3nt: TGTGCCAGCTCACCATTAGGGCAGAGAGACTATGAAGCTTTCTTT
v_gene: TRBV7-9; j_gene: TRBJ2-1; abundance: .; d_gene: TRBD2; CDR3aa: CASSRSGGNEQFF; CDR3nt: TGTGCCAGCAGCCGGAGCGGGGGGAATGAGCAGTTCTTC
v_gene: TRBV11-2; j_gene: TRBJ1-1; abundance: once; d_gene: TRBD1; CDR3aa: CASSKGQGKVGNTEAFF; CDR3nt: TGTGCCAGCAGCAAAGGACAGGGCAAAGTTGGTAACACTGAAGCTTTCTTT
v_gene: TRBV25-1; j_gene: TRBJ2-5; abundance: .; d_gene: .; CDR3aa: CASSGTVVLETQYF; CDR3nt: TGTGCCAGCAGTGGAACAGTGGTTCTGGAGACCCAGTACTTC
v_gene: TRBV28; j_gene: TRBJ2-7; abundance: .; d_gene: .; CDR3aa: CASSLPGLYEQYF; CDR3nt: TGTGCCAGCAGTTTACCAGGGTTGTACGAGCAGTACTTC
v_gene: TRBV14; j_gene: TRBJ2-1; abundance: .; d_gene: .; CDR3aa: CASSQVERGNEQFF; CDR3nt: TGTGCCAGCAGCCAAGTGGAGCGAGGCAATGAGCAGTTCTTC
v_gene: TRBV9; j_gene: TRBJ2-7; abundance: .; d_gene: .; CDR3aa: CASSLDRGEQYF; CDR3nt: TGTGCCAGCAGCTTGGACAGAGGCGAGCAGTACTTC
v_gene: TRBV19; j_gene: TRBJ1-5; abundance: .; d_gene: TRBD1; CDR3aa: CASTKGAGQPQHF; CDR3nt: TGTGCCAGTACTAAGGGGGCGGGTCAGCCCCAGCATTTT
v_gene: TRBV7-6; j_gene: TRBJ2-3; abundance: .; d_gene: TRBD2; CDR3aa: CASSLWVAGGLSDTQYF; CDR3nt: TGTGCCAGCAGCTTGTGGGTAGCGGGAGGGCTCTCAGATACGCAGTATTTT
v_gene: TRBV7-6; j_gene: TRBJ2-2; abundance: .; d_gene: TRBD2; CDR3aa: CASSLYLAGVIGELFF; CDR3nt: TGTGCCAGCAGCTTATATCTAGCGGGAGTAATCGGGGAGCTGTTTTTT
v_gene: TRBV2; j_gene: TRBJ2-7; abundance: .; d_gene: .; CDR3aa: CASGPRAGRGHEQYF; CDR3nt: TGTGCCAGCGGGCCTAGGGCGGGAAGGGGTCACGAGCAGTACTTC
v_gene: TRBV6-5; j_gene: TRBJ2-2; abundance: .; d_gene: TRBD1; CDR3aa: CASSLTGLSGELFF; CDR3nt: TGTGCCAGCAGTTTGACAGGGTTGTCCGGGGAGCTGTTTTTT
v_gene: TRBV28; j_gene: TRBJ2-7; abundance: .; d_gene: .; CDR3aa: CASSFWVRVGKYEQYF; CDR3nt: TGTGCCAGCAGTTTCTGGGTGCGGGTGGGAAAGTACGAGCAGTACTTC
v_gene: TRBV7-2; j_gene: TRBJ2-3; abundance: .; d_gene: .; CDR3aa: CASSLQNTDTQYF; CDR3nt: TGTGCCAGCAGCCTCCAAAACACAGATACGCAGTATTTT
v_gene: TRBV29-1; j_gene: TRBJ2-2; abundance: .; d_gene: .; CDR3aa: CSVGQTTDSTGELFF; CDR3nt: TGCAGCGTCGGCCAAACGACAGATTCGACCGGGGAGCTGTTTTTT
v_gene: TRBV27; j_gene: TRBJ1-2; abundance: .; d_gene: .; CDR3aa: CASRILQGIGGYTF; CDR3nt: TGTGCCAGCAGAATACTACAGGGAATAGGGGGCTACACCTTC
v_gene: TRBV29-1; j_gene: TRBJ2-2; abundance: .; d_gene: TRBD2; CDR3aa: CSGTVGGAGELFF; CDR3nt: TGCAGCGGAACCGTCGGGGGGGCCGGGGAGCTGTTTTTT
v_gene: TRBV7-9; j_gene: TRBJ2-7; abundance: .; d_gene: .; CDR3aa: CASSPRTGEQYF; CDR3nt: TGTGCCAGCAGCCCCAGGACCGGAGAGCAGTACTTC
v_gene: TRBV5-6; j_gene: TRBJ1-2; abundance: .; d_gene: .; CDR3aa: CASSLWTMNYGYTF; CDR3nt: TGTGCCAGCAGCTTGTGGACAATGAACTATGGCTACACCTTC
v_gene: TRBV7-9; j_gene: TRBJ2-7; abundance: .; d_gene: .; CDR3aa: CASSFDVGLGEQYF; CDR3nt: TGTGCCAGCAGCTTCGACGTTGGTTTAGGCGAGCAGTACTTC
v_gene: TRBV28; j_gene: TRBJ2-1; abundance: .; d_gene: TRBD2; CDR3aa: CASSGYSGSFYNEQFF; CDR3nt: TGTGCCAGCAGTGGCTATAGCGGGAGTTTCTACAATGAGCAGTTCTTC
v_gene: TRBV5-1; j_gene: TRBJ1-1; abundance: once; d_gene: TRBD1; CDR3aa: CASSSDRGGTEAFF; CDR3nt: TGCGCCAGCAGCTCGGACAGGGGTGGCACTGAAGCTTTCTTT
v_gene: TRBV18; j_gene: TRBJ2-1; abundance: .; d_gene: .; CDR3aa: CASSPARHGLGNEQFF; CDR3nt: TGTGCCAGCTCACCCGCCCGGCACGGGTTGGGTAATGAGCAGTTCTTC
v_gene: TRBV25-1; j_gene: TRBJ2-2; abundance: .; d_gene: .; CDR3aa: CASSPTKGGFHTGELFF; CDR3nt: TGTGCCAGCAGTCCCACGAAGGGGGGTTTTCACACCGGGGAGCTGTTTTTT
v_gene: TRBV6-5; j_gene: TRBJ1-3; abundance: .; d_gene: .; CDR3aa: CASSYGENGNTIYF; CDR3nt: TGTGCCAGCAGTTACGGGGAAAATGGAAACACCATATATTTT
v_gene: TRBV9; j_gene: TRBJ2-5; abundance: .; d_gene: .; CDR3aa: CASSSSTYQETQYF; CDR3nt: TGTGCCAGCAGCTCCAGTACGTACCAAGAGACCCAGTACTTC
v_gene: TRBV5-1; j_gene: TRBJ2-3; abundance: .; d_gene: .; CDR3aa: CASSSNRVSTDTQYF; CDR3nt: TGCGCCAGCAGCTCCAACAGGGTTAGCACAGATACGCAGTATTTT
v_gene: TRBV4-3; j_gene: TRBJ2-3; abundance: .; d_gene: .; CDR3aa: CASSQANRIEGGQYF; CDR3nt: TGCGCCAGCAGCCAAGCTAACCGAATCGAGGGCGGGCAGTATTTT